At least ten counts were recorded for the clone carrying this TCR beta chain. Its matching antigen is unknown. These data are taken from a study of read filtering for tumor transcriptome and immune sequencing. Study-level background: Per sample, TCR-region reads ranged about 4 to 10.27 million by IR-seq, about 75 to 1,300 by RNA-seq. Study-wide results and limits: About four fifths of IR-seq clonotypes had a single read, yet these held roughly 3.3% of reads. IR-seq and RNA-seq agreed better without single-read clonotypes.

This library used about 360 ng RNA and molecular barcoded adaptors spanning alpha/delta and beta/gamma chains. TCRdb called the reads again in MiXCR, with one record for every CDR3 protein. The sample comprises 30,000 to 35,000 distinct CDR3 sequences, approximately 17% of which are singletons, and about a sixth rests with the top ten. At the time of active disease, bone marrow was collected from every patient. CDR1 is MNHEY, CDR2 SVGAGI, per germline. V gave up 7 bases and J gave up 6 bases, with 8 bases separating them. This CDR3 contains 11 residues. The chain employs TRBV6-5 and TRBJ2-3; no firm D call. This clonotype originated in a donor over 35 with multiple myeloma. The sequenced sample was a population of CD138-negative cells sorted from bone marrow. DNA of the CDR3: TGTGCCAGCACCGAATATGATACGCAGTATTTT. This gives the protein CASTEYDTQYF.